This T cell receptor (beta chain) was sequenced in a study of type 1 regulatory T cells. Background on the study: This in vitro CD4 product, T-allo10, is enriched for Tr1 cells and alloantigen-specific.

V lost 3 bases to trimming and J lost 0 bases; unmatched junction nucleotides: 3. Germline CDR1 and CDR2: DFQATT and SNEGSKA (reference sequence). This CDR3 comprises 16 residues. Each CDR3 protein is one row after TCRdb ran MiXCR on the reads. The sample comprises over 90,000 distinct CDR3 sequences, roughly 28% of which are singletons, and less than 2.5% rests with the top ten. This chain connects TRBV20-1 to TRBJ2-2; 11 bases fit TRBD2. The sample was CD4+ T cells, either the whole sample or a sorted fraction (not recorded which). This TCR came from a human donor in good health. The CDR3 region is CSASLAGGSNTGELFF. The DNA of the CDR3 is TGCAGTGCTAGTCTAGCGGGAGGTTCGAACACCGGGGAGCTGTTTTTT.